Below are 2 T cell receptor beta chains sequenced from a single sample in a study of cytomegalovirus exposure and HLA in healthy donors. Researchers ran the PCR with 60 Vbeta and 13 Jbeta primers. Here immunoSEQ multiplex PCR was the method, and the copy in TCRdb shows in-frame clones only, minus some. The repertoire holds 120,000 or so clones, with roughly 80% as singletons. Sequences were obtained from PBMCs. These receptors came from a woman in her 30s in good health and CMV-seronegative.

This sequence joins TRBV11-2 and TRBJ1-2; no clear D. V lost 5 bases to trimming and J lost 5 bases, with 6 bases between them. From germline, CDR1 is SGHAT and CDR2 FQNNGV. The CDR3 contains 11 residues. The CDR3 loop is CASSPGYGYTF. CDR3 nucleotide sequence: TGTGCCAGCAGCCCCGGGTATGGCTACACCTTC.

The chain couples TRBV19 to TRBJ2-5; TRBD2 agrees at 16 bases. The CDR3 has 19 amino acids. The germline gives CDR1 LNHDA, CDR2 SQIVND (reference sequence). The trim removed 5 bases at V and 2 bases at J, leaving 11 bases unmatched. CDR3 bases: TGTGCCAGTAGTCCAATCAGGGGACTAGCGGGGGGGACTCAAGAGACCCAGTACTTC. It codes for CASSPIRGLAGGTQETQYF.